Below, 3 T cell receptor beta chains from the same sample are listed, as sequenced in a study of shared clonotypes between healthy human individuals. Sequencing used immunoSEQ multiplex PCR; TCRdb keeps in-frame clones, though not all of them. The sample shows fewer than 1.8 million clones, roughly 98.5% of them seen only once. Sequenced material: naive CD4+ T cells sorted from blood. Regarding subset: CD45RA+ positively selected. The receptors were gathered from a man aged 30 to 45 in good health.

This clone was recorded only once. The chain employs TRBV18 and TRBJ2-7, with TRBD1 identical over 7 bases. The CDR3 is 13 residues long. Losses at the gene ends were 6 bases for V and 0 bases for J; bases not matched to a gene: 2. Germline CDR1 reads KGHSH; CDR2 reads LQKENI. Written as DNA, the CDR3 is TGTGCCAGCTCGGACAGGAGCTCCTACGAGCAGTACTTC. Protein sequence: CASSDRSSYEQYF.

The genes are TRBV6-6 and TRBJ2-7; 9 nucleotides line up with TRBD2. Germline-derived CDR1 and CDR2 are MNHNY and SVGAGI (reference sequence). The CDR3 has 16 residues. J lost 3 bases, V lost 5 bases, and 11 bases had no gene match. The CDR3 DNA reads TGTGCCAGCAGTAGAGATAGCGGGAGCCCCCGCTACGAGCAGTACTTC. Protein sequence: CASSRDSGSPRYEQYF.

This chain connects TRBV9 to TRBJ2-3; D ambiguous. V was trimmed by 5 bases and J by 9 bases, leaving 16 bases between them. CDR1 SGDLS and CDR2 YYNGEE come from the germline V gene. The CDR3 runs 13 residues. The CDR3, as DNA: TGTGCCAGCAGGGGAAGTAGTTCCGTAACGCAGTATTTT. Its translation is CASRGSSSVTQYF.